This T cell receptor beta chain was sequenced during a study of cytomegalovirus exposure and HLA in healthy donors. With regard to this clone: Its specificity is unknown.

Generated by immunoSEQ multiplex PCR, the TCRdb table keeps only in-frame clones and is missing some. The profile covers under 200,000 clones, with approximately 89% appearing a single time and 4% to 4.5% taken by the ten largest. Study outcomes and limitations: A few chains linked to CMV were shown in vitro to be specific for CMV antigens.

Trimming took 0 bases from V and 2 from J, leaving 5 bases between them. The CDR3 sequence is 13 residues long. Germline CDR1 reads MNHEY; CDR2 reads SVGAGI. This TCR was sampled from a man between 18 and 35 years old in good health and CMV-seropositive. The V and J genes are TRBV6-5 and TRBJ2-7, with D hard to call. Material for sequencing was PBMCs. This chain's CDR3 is CASSYSTAYEQYF. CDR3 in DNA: TGTGCCAGCAGTTACTCAACAGCCTACGAGCAGTACTTC.